These T cell receptor beta chains were read from a single sample in a study of post-analysis software for immune sequencing data. A single record per CDR3 protein comes from TCRdb applying MiXCR to the PCR reads. The table has hundreds of thousands of distinct CDR3 sequences, about 40% seen once. Sequencing was done on a sample of blood. These receptors all come from a girl aged 10-17 years with multiple sclerosis. CDR3s include the opening cysteine and the closing phenylalanine or tryptophan. D genes are given only for firm matches. Rows give clone size only sometimes, using once, few, many, or a class for an expanded clone.

D: TRBD1; size: NA; V: TRBV29-1; J: TRBJ2-1; DNA: TGCAGCGTTTCCCCAGGGGGCAGAGCCTACAATGAGCAGTTCTTC; CDR3: CSVSPGGRAYNEQFF
D: TRBD2; size: few; V: TRBV20-1; J: TRBJ2-1; DNA: TGCAGTGCCCCGGGACTAGCGGGGGTCGATGAGCAGTTCTTC; CDR3: CSAPGLAGVDEQFF
D: TRBD2; size: NA; V: TRBV7-9; J: TRBJ2-1; DNA: TGTGCCAGCAGCTCAAACGCCATAGTAGCGGGACAACTACCTTTTAGTGAGCAGTTCTTC; CDR3: CASSSNAIVAGQLPFSEQFF
D: TRBD2; size: once; V: TRBV7-9; J: TRBJ2-5; DNA: TGTGCCAGCAGCTTTACTAGCGGGAGAGTGGAGACCCAGTACTTC; CDR3: CASSFTSGRVETQYF
D: NA; size: few; V: TRBV28; J: TRBJ2-1; DNA: TGTGCCAGCAGTTTAGAACAATTAGTAGACAATGAGCAGTTCTTC; CDR3: CASSLEQLVDNEQFF
D: NA; size: NA; V: TRBV7-2; J: TRBJ1-1; DNA: TGTGCCAGCAGCTTCGAAGGGCGGTGGTACACTGAAGCTTTCTTT; CDR3: CASSFEGRWYTEAFF
D: NA; size: few; V: TRBV12-3/TRBV12-4; J: TRBJ2-3; DNA: TGTGCCAGCAGTCTAACAGGGTTCGGGACAGATACGCAGTATTTT; CDR3: CASSLTGFGTDTQYF
D: NA; size: NA; V: TRBV7-2; J: TRBJ1-1; DNA: TGTGCCAGCAGCTCCGGACAGCGCGGGGCTTTCTTT; CDR3: CASSSGQRGAFF
D: TRBD1; size: NA; V: TRBV12-3/TRBV12-4; J: TRBJ2-1; DNA: TGTGCCAGCAGTGGGACAGGGGCCTACAATGAGCAGTTCTTC; CDR3: CASSGTGAYNEQFF
D: NA; size: few; V: TRBV5-1; J: TRBJ2-3; DNA: TGCGCCAGCAGCTTGGCCGCCAAAGAGACAGATACGCAGTATTTT; CDR3: CASSLAAKETDTQYF
D: NA; size: many; V: TRBV4-2; J: TRBJ2-7; DNA: TGTGCCAGCAGCCAGGGGCGCGAGCAGTACTTC; CDR3: CASSQGREQYF
D: NA; size: NA; V: TRBV24-1; J: TRBJ2-5; DNA: TGTGCCACCAGTCAACAGGTTAGTGAGCAGTACTTC; CDR3: CATSQQVSEQYF
D: TRBD2; size: NA; V: TRBV11-2; J: TRBJ2-2; DNA: TGTGCCAGCAGAGCGCCGGGACTAGCAGCTGGGGAGCTGTTTTTT; CDR3: CASRAPGLAAGELFF
D: TRBD1; size: once; V: TRBV12-3/TRBV12-4; J: TRBJ1-5; DNA: TGTGCCAGCAGGAAGGACAGGCTGGATCAGCCCCAGCATTTT; CDR3: CASRKDRLDQPQHF
D: NA; size: few; V: TRBV27; J: TRBJ2-1; DNA: TGTGCCAGCAGTTCTAGCGCGGACTACAATGAGCAGTTCTTC; CDR3: CASSSSADYNEQFF
D: TRBD1; size: few; V: TRBV6-5; J: TRBJ1-2; DNA: TGTGCCAGCAGTCATGGGACAGGGCGTGGTGGCTACACCTTC; CDR3: CASSHGTGRGGYTF
D: NA; size: NA; V: TRBV6-2/TRBV6-3; J: TRBJ2-5; DNA: TGTGCCAGCAGTTACGGCGGAGACTACAATGAGCAGTACTTC; CDR3: CASSYGGDYNEQYF
D: NA; size: once; V: TRBV29-1; J: TRBJ1-1; DNA: TGCAGCGCCCTCCGGGCAGTTCGGGGCATGAACACTGAAGCTTTCTTT; CDR3: CSALRAVRGMNTEAFF
D: NA; size: few; V: TRBV29-1; J: TRBJ2-1; DNA: TGCAGCGTTCTAGGTCTAAAGAATGAGCAGTTCTTC; CDR3: CSVLGLKNEQFF
D: NA; size: once; V: TRBV12-3/TRBV12-4; J: TRBJ1-1; DNA: TGTGCCAGCAGGGCCCCGGGGTGGGGCGGTTCTGAAGCTTTCTTT; CDR3: CASRAPGWGGSEAFF
D: TRBD1; size: few; V: TRBV5-8; J: TRBJ1-5; DNA: TGTGCCAGCAGCGCGACAGGGAATGTCGAACAGCCCCAGCATTTT; CDR3: CASSATGNVEQPQHF
D: TRBD1; size: NA; V: TRBV5-1; J: TRBJ2-3; DNA: TGCGCCACTACCCCACAGGGGAGTAGCACAGATACGCAGTATTTT; CDR3: CATTPQGSSTDTQYF
D: NA; size: NA; V: TRBV5-1; J: TRBJ1-1; DNA: TGCGCCAGCAGCTTGGACAATGGTTTAGAAGCTTTCTTT; CDR3: CASSLDNGLEAFF
D: TRBD1; size: many; V: TRBV12-3/TRBV12-4; J: TRBJ2-7; DNA: TGTGCCAGCAGGACAGGGGGATACGAGCAGTACTTC; CDR3: CASRTGGYEQYF
D: NA; size: NA; V: TRBV10-3; J: TRBJ2-2; DNA: TGTGCCATCGGGGTTATCTCCGGGGAGCTGTTTTTT; CDR3: CAIGVISGELFF